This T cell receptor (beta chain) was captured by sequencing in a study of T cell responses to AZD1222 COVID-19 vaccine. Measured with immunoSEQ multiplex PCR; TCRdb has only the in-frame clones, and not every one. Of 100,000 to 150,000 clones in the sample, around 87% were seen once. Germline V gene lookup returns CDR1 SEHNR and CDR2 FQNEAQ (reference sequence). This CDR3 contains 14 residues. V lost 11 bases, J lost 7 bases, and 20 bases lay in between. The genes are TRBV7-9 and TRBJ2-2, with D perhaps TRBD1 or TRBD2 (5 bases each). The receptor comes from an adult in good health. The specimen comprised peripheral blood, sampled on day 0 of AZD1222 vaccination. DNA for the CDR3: TGTGCCCCCAGCCTCGGGGCTGAAATCGGGGAGCTGTTTTTT. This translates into CAPSLGAEIGELFF.